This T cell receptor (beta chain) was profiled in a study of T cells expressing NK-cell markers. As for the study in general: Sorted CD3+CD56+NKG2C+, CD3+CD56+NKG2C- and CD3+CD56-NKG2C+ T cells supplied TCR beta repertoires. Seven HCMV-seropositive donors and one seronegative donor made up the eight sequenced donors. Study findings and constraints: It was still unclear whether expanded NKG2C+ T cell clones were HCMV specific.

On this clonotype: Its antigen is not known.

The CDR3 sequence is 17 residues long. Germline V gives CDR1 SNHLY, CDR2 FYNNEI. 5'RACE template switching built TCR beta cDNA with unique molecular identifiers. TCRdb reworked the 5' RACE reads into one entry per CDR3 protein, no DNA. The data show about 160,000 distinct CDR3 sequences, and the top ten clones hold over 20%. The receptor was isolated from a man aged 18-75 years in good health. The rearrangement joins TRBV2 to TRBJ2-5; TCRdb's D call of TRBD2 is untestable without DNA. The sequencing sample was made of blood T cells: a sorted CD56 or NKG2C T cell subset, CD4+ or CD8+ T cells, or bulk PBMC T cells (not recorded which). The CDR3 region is CASSELLAGGPQETQYF.